Detailed here is one T cell receptor beta chain. Its antigen is unidentified. The PCR used 60 Vbeta and 13 Jbeta primers. Method: immunoSEQ multiplex PCR; TCRdb's copy keeps in-frame clones and lacks some. The sample carries roughly 150,000 clones, about 75% recorded once. The sample comes from a study of cytomegalovirus exposure and HLA in healthy donors. General study points: Prior analysis indicated that the majority of TCR beta V segments exhibited productivity approximately 87% or approximately 30% of the time. Judged likely to be a sequencing artifact was a cluster of highly shared sequence variants. The authors later linked a missense DCLRE1C variant to TCR beta V- and J-gene trimming.

The CDR3 contains 17 residues. Per germline, CDR1 MNHEY and CDR2 SMNVEV (reference sequence). Trimming took 3 bases from V and 0 from J; bases not matched to a gene: 5. This clonotype was obtained from a man younger than 30 in good health and CMV-seropositive. V is TRBV27 and J is TRBJ1-6, with 7 bases identical to TRBD1. The sample comprised PBMCs. CDR3 loop: CASSFKGQSSYNSPLHF. CDR3 DNA sequence: TGTGCCAGCAGTTTTAAGGGACAGAGCTCCTATAATTCACCCCTCCACTTT.